This T cell receptor (beta chain) is drawn from a study of blood T cells in healthy people across ages (dated by TCRdb to between 2015 and 2016). General notes on the study: In model experiments, roughly one uniquely barcoded TCR beta cDNA molecule per two T cells was captured by template switching. The donors were split into four age groups: young (average around 15 years), middle-aged (nearly 40), aged (roughly 65) and long-lived (over 80). For two donors (one aged 18 to 30 and one aged 80 or older), the study analyzed two additional independent replicas of 1 million unique cDNA reads from the same blood draw. To track age-related changes in TCR beta repertoire diversity, the study relied on deep sequencing normalized with unique cDNA molecular identifiers. To avoid experimental bias, donors of different ages were randomly spread across the sequencing lanes. The investigation overall reported the following: Bulk unsorted PBMC profiling prevented conclusive comparison of naive and antigen-experienced compartments. The percentage of naive T cells measured by flow cytometry correlated strongly with observed TCR beta diversity. Observed TCR beta diversity per million T cells fell roughly linearly with age, and a significant reduction was already apparent by age around 44. Compared with the aged group, the long-lived group had more naive CD4+ T cells, fewer expanded clones and increased TCR diversity, suggesting age selection. Total diversity estimates from one million sequenced T cells were considered lower bounds and underestimates. Donor CMV infection status was unknown, potentially confounding age-related changes in expanded clonotypes.

From the cysteine through the phenylalanine, the CDR3 covers 15 amino acids. The kept DNA is CDR3 alone, 45 bases in frame from the first base. Sequences LNHNV (CDR1) and YYDKDF (CDR2) are obtained from the germline V gene (reference sequence). Relative to germline, V is 3 bases shorter and J is 5 bases shorter, with 17 bases between their ends. Preparation of the library involved 5' RACE. The sequencer was an Illumina HiSeq 2500. A second about 7 to 11 cycle PCR used a sample-barcoded 5' primer and a J-beta primer mix. A template-switch 5' adaptor carrying 12 random nucleotides introduced a unique molecular identifier onto each TCR beta cDNA molecule. Each sample yielded at least 3 million CDR3-containing paired-end reads. All of the RNA was converted into first-strand cDNA using the Mint cDNA synthesis kit, with a TRBC-specific oligonucleotide serving as the primer. Following uracil-DNA glycosylase treatment, a first 18-cycle PCR with universal primers M1SS and BC2_uni_R was performed on all cDNA. From the authors' description of their analysis: For normalization, 1 million high-quality reads, each with a distinct molecular identifier, were randomly selected from each sample. Instead of being binned into consensus sequences, reads with shared molecular identifiers were discarded. MiTCR, run with a Q25 quality threshold and the strictest error-elimination algorithm, handled CDR3 identification, clonotype clustering and error correction. A nonparametric unseen species model using Euler transformation provided a lower-bound estimate of total TCR beta diversity. TCRdb ran its own pipeline on the public reads, namely fastp trimming at Q25 and MiXCR clone calling, and kept in-frame beta chains. Each entry merges the rows of one CDR3 protein and shows their most common DNA and genes. TCRdb assigned the V and J calls; the authors' analysis was not used. Present in this sample are about 1.8 million distinct CDR3 sequences, roughly 52% of which were seen just once. 2% to 2.5% of the sample comes from the top ten.

Donors were under 40 systemically healthy Caucasian individuals from Russia aged roughly 6 to 90 years. Around 9.9 milliliters of peripheral blood were collected from each donor into EDTA-treated Vacutainer tubes. Ficoll-Paque density-gradient centrifugation was used to isolate PBMCs, with at least 7 million per sample. Trizol reagent was used to extract total RNA from the PBMCs, yielding at least 6 micrograms per sample. For every donor, flow cytometry on a PBMC aliquot measured the percentage of naive CD45RAhigh/CD27high T cells. A note on this clonotype: This receptor's antigen is unknown. Base qualities are missing; no much larger clone stands one base away.

The sequenced sample was blood. The rearranged segments are TRBV15 and TRBJ2-7; the D gene is unclear. This clonotype originated in a woman in her thirties or forties in good health. The CDR3 region reads CATSSPRGRLNEQYF. The DNA sequence is as follows: TGTGCCACCAGCAGCCCAAGAGGTCGACTTAACGAGCAGTACTTC.